These 23 T cell receptor beta chains share one sample of origin, sequenced in a study of response to subunit inactivated influenza vaccine. TCRdb processed the RT-PCR reads anew with MiXCR; each CDR3 protein has one entry. The profile shows approximately 500,000 distinct CDR3 sequences, approximately 15% of them singletons. The source material was PBMCs from blood, sampled 11 to 12 days after vaccination. The receptors were sampled from a man between 45 and 60 years old who received an inactivated influenza vaccine.

The J gene is TRBJ1-4, the V gene TRBV4-2; TRBD1 agrees at 10 bases. Germline V CDR1 and CDR2: LGHNA, YNFKEQ. CDR3 length: 14 amino acids. The V segment lost 3 bases and the J segment 8 bases; nucleotides outside the gene matches: 3. CDR3 residues: CASSQTGGSEKLFF. CDR3 in DNA: TGTGCCAGCAGCCAGACAGGGGGCAGCGAAAAACTGTTTTTT.

This clonotype was detected many times. V and J are TRBV12-3 or TRBV12-4 and TRBJ2-6; D is ambiguous. Trimming removed 6 bases at V and 2 bases at J, with 5 bases between. The CDR3 is 13 residues long. The CDR3 here is CASSKTGANVLTF. The CDR3 DNA sequence: TGTGCCAGCAGCAAAACTGGGGCCAACGTCCTGACTTTC.

The CDR3 nucleotides are TGCAGCGTTCTGGTACGACGAGAGACCCAGTACTTC. Translation gives CSVLVRRETQYF. This chain joins TRBV29-1 and TRBJ2-5; no firm D call. Trimming removed 5 bases from V and 4 bases from J, with 11 bases in between. This CDR3 region has 12 residues. The germline gives CDR1 SQVTM, CDR2 ANQGSEA.

CDR3 residues: CSAEVRASGKSGANVLTF. CDR3 sequence (DNA): TGCAGTGCGGAAGTTCGGGCTAGCGGAAAGTCTGGGGCCAACGTCCTGACTTTC. The chain employs TRBV20-1 and TRBJ2-6; TRBD2 matches at 7 bases. Germline trimming cut 6 bases from V and 1 base from J; bases unmatched to any gene: 15. CDR3 length equals 18 residues. Germline assignment: CDR1 DFQATT and CDR2 SNEGSKA (reference sequence).

The rearrangement uses TRBV12-3 or TRBV12-4 and TRBJ2-7; D is ambiguous. This CDR3 is 13 amino acids long. Trimming cost V 6 bases and J 6 bases, with 15 bases left between them. CDR3 nucleotides: TGTGCCAGCAGCCGAGCTAGGACGACCGAGCAGTACTTC. Translating it yields CASSRARTTEQYF.

The chain carries TRBV7-2 and TRBJ1-6; 7 bases map to TRBD1. With V trimmed by 3 bases and J by 6 bases, 5 bases remained unmatched. This CDR3 region has 15 residues. Germline V gene sequence: CDR1 SGHTA, CDR2 FQGNSA. DNA for the CDR3: TGTGCCAGCAGCTTTCGGGCAGGGGGTAATTCACCCCTCCACTTT. As protein: CASSFRAGGNSPLHF.

This clonotype was observed a handful of times. The rearrangement links TRBV10-3 to TRBJ2-3; 11 nucleotides agree with TRBD1. V shed 10 bases, J shed 5 bases, and the junction held 5 bases outside the gene matches. The germline CDR1 and CDR2 sequences are ENHRY and SYGVKD. This CDR3 spans 13 amino acids. The CDR3 here is CASGQGAQDTQYF. The CDR3 bases are TGTGCCAGCGGACAGGGGGCTCAAGATACGCAGTATTTT.

This clonotype was seen repeatedly, ten times or more. The V call is TRBV14, the J call TRBJ2-7; maybe TRBD1 (5 bases). V lost 4 bases and J 0 bases, leaving 10 bases between the germline ends. The CDR3 has 14 residues. Germline CDR1 is SGHDN and CDR2 is FVKESK. The CDR3 spells CASSPETVSYEQYF. Written as DNA, the CDR3 is TGTGCCAGCAGCCCCGAGACAGTCTCCTACGAGCAGTACTTC.

In this sample, this clonotype turned up many times. J is TRBJ2-7 and V is TRBV18; 10 bases align to TRBD2. CDR1 is KGHSH, CDR2 LQKENI, per germline. The CDR3 has 18 residues. V was clipped by 2 bases and J by 2 bases; unmatched bases: 12. The CDR3 sequence: CASSPLDSLLAGPYEQYF. The CDR3 bases are TGTGCCAGCTCACCATTGGACAGTCTACTAGCGGGGCCCTACGAGCAGTACTTC. The entire variable domain, with the rest obtained from reference TRBV18 and TRBJ2-7, is as follows: NAGVMQNPRHLVRRRGQEARLRCSPMKGHSHVYWYRQLPEEGLKFMVYLQKENIIDESGMPKERFSAEFPKEGPSILRIQQVVRGDSAAYFCASSPLDSLLAGPYEQYFGPGTRLTVT.

The chain has TRBV6-2 or TRBV6-3 and TRBJ2-5, with 8 bases lining up with TRBD2. The germline V gene encodes CDR1 MNHEY and CDR2 SVGEGT. The CDR3 covers 14 residues. V gave up 6 bases and J gave up 5 bases; unmatched junction bases: 8. The CDR3: CASRRAGVEETQYF. The CDR3 DNA sequence: TGTGCCAGCAGACGAGCGGGAGTGGAGGAGACCCAGTACTTC.

Written as DNA, the CDR3 is TGTGCCAGCAGACATAGACAGAGCACAGATACGCAGTATTTT. Encoded protein: CASRHRQSTDTQYF. This chain links TRBV7-2 with TRBJ2-3; possible D gene TRBD1, 5 bases. The CDR3 consists of 14 residues. The germline V gene encodes CDR1 SGHTA and CDR2 FQGNSA. Between the trimmed V and J ends, which lost 6 bases and 0 bases, there was a span of 10 bases.

The chain is built from TRBV7-9 and TRBJ1-3; D is uncertain. V was cut by 2 bases and J by 0 bases, with 11 bases left in between. Germline V gene data show CDR1 as SEHNR and CDR2 as FQNEAQ (reference sequence). This CDR3 spans 16 amino acids. Here the CDR3 reads CASSLWFESSGNTIYF. The CDR3 bases are TGTGCCAGCAGCTTATGGTTCGAGAGCTCTGGAAACACCATATATTTT.

In this sample, this clonotype turned up many times. The CDR3 region is CASNWGQGPYNEQFF. CDR3 DNA sequence: TGTGCCAGCAATTGGGGACAGGGGCCCTACAATGAGCAGTTCTTC. J is TRBJ2-1 and V is TRBV12-3 or TRBV12-4; 10 bases agree with TRBD1. The junction had 5 bases not matched to a gene; V was cut back by 7 bases and J by 2 bases. The CDR3 consists of 15 residues.

This clonotype was observed many times. The rearrangement uses TRBV4-3 and TRBJ1-2; D perhaps matches TRBD1 (5 bases). The germline V and J ends were trimmed by 0 bases and 8 bases, with 16 bases remaining between them. Per the germline V gene, CDR1 is LGHNA and CDR2 is YSLEER. The CDR3 loop spans 15 amino acids. The CDR3 nucleotides read TGCGCCAGCAGCCAAGACCCACAGGACTCAGGCGGCTACACCTTC. Translated, it gives CASSQDPQDSGGYTF.

The chain carries TRBV18 and TRBJ1-5, with D possibly being TRBD1 (6 bases). Trimming took 2 bases from V and 3 from J, leaving 17 bases between them. Per the germline V gene, CDR1 is KGHSH and CDR2 is LQKENI. The CDR3 has 17 residues. The CDR3 protein is CASSPAIVYRDNQPQHF. CDR3 sequence (DNA): TGTGCCAGCTCACCAGCCATCGTGTACAGGGACAATCAGCCCCAGCATTTT.

V usage is TRBV25-1 and J usage is TRBJ2-1, with D unresolved. V was clipped by 4 bases and J by 4 bases, with 5 bases between them. Per the germline V gene, CDR1 is MGHDK and CDR2 is SYGVNS. The CDR3 totals 12 residues. DNA for the CDR3: TGTGCCAGCAGTGCTGAATACAATGAGCAGTTCTTC. Amino acid sequence: CASSAEYNEQFF.

This chain uses TRBV20-1 with TRBJ2-3; 8 bases align to TRBD2. V lost 6 bases to trimming and J lost 0 bases; unmatched junction nucleotides: 8. The CDR3 consists of 15 residues. CDR1 and CDR2 from the germline V gene are DFQATT and SNEGSKA (reference sequence). The CDR3 nucleotides read TGCAGTGCAATCGGACTAGCCGAGAGCACAGATACGCAGTATTTT. This translates into CSAIGLAESTDTQYF.

This chain uses TRBV4-3 with TRBJ2-4; 14 bases match TRBD2. The junction had 2 bases not matched to a gene; V was cut back by 1 base and J by 3 bases. Germline CDR1 LGHNA, CDR2 YSLEER. The CDR3 contains 17 residues. Here the CDR3 reads CASSQGGLAGGKNIQYF. The CDR3 coding sequence is TGCGCCAGCAGCCAAGGAGGACTAGCGGGGGGCAAAAACATTCAGTACTTC.

This clonotype was seen more than once but under ten times. This chain uses TRBV7-9 with TRBJ2-7; 7 bases are a match to TRBD1. This CDR3 spans 16 amino acids. From germline, CDR1 is SEHNR and CDR2 FQNEAQ (reference sequence). Trimming cost V 5 bases and J 2 bases; bases outside gene matches: 12. The CDR3 is CASSPWPTGSTYEQYF. In nucleotides, the CDR3 is TGTGCCAGCAGCCCTTGGCCGACAGGGAGCACCTACGAGCAGTACTTC.

The chain couples TRBV19 to TRBJ2-3; 9 bases align to TRBD1. After removal of 6 bases from V and 4 bases from J, the junction contained 8 bases not matched to a gene. The CDR3 is 15 amino acids. CDR1 is LNHDA and CDR2 is SQIVND in the germline V gene (reference sequence). The CDR3, as DNA: TGTGCCAGTAGCGTCGGGACAGGGTACTCAGATACGCAGTATTTT. The encoded protein is CASSVGTGYSDTQYF.

This clonotype was seen only a few times. The chain links TRBV4-1 to TRBJ1-5, with D unresolved. The ends were cut back, 2 bases at V and 6 bases at J, with 8 bases in the middle. CDR3 length: 13 residues. Germline CDR1 reads MGHRA; CDR2 reads YSYEKL. CDR3: CASSQNFAQPQHF. In DNA, the CDR3 is TGCGCCAGCAGCCAAAATTTTGCTCAGCCCCAGCATTTT.

This clonotype was seen a handful of times. In DNA form, the CDR3 reads TGTGCCAGCAGCGCCTTCTTCGGGGGGGCAACAGATACGCAGTATTTT. Amino acids: CASSAFFGGATDTQYF. The chain employs TRBV9 and TRBJ2-3; 8 bases agree with TRBD2. The CDR3 is 16 amino acids. The junction had 9 bases not matched to a gene; V was cut back by 3 bases and J by 3 bases. Germline CDR1 SGDLS, CDR2 YYNGEE.

The chain uses TRBV20-1 and TRBJ2-1, with TRBD2 matching 10 bases. Germline CDR1 is DFQATT and CDR2 is SNEGSKA (reference sequence). Unmatched junction bases numbered 8, after V lost 3 bases and J lost 0 bases. The CDR3 contains 17 residues. The CDR3 sequence: CSARVASGSPSYNEQFF. The CDR3 DNA sequence: TGCAGTGCTAGGGTTGCTAGCGGGAGCCCCTCCTACAATGAGCAGTTCTTC.